These T cell receptor beta chains were read from a single sample in a study of blood T cell repertoires in COVID-19. Some clones are missing from TCRdb's copy, which holds only in-frame ones; the method was immunoSEQ multiplex PCR. The profile shows about 75,000 clones, 70% to 80% of them singletons. The sequenced material came from peripheral blood. These receptors all come from a woman at least 80 years old with active or convalescent COVID-19. CDR3s include the opening cysteine and the closing phenylalanine or tryptophan. A D gene is named only where the DNA matches it firmly. Clone size is shown for a subset of rows, as once, few, many or a class of expanded clone.

J: TRBJ2-3; size: .; D: TRBD2; V: TRBV11-2; length: 18; CDR3: CASSPRGLAGGYTDTQYF; DNA: TGTGCCAGCAGCCCTAGGGGCCTAGCGGGGGGGTACACAGATACGCAGTATTTT
J: TRBJ1-3; size: .; D: .; V: TRBV5-1; length: 17; CDR3: CASSLAGGSPSGNTIYF; DNA: TGCGCCAGCAGCTTGGCCGGAGGTTCCCCATCTGGAAACACCATATATTTT
J: TRBJ1-1; size: .; D: .; V: TRBV27; length: 15; CDR3: CASSSAGGANTEAFF; DNA: TGTGCCAGCAGTTCTGCCGGGGGGGCGAACACTGAAGCTTTCTTT
J: TRBJ1-5; size: once; D: .; V: TRBV10-3; length: 15; CDR3: CAISESTSGEQPQHF; DNA: TGTGCCATCAGTGAGTCGACGTCAGGGGAACAGCCCCAGCATTTT
J: TRBJ2-1; size: .; D: .; V: TRBV7-2; length: 15; CDR3: CASSLAPHGGNEQFF; DNA: TGTGCCAGCAGCTTAGCCCCCCACGGAGGAAATGAGCAGTTCTTC
J: TRBJ1-5; size: once; D: .; V: TRBV28; length: 15; CDR3: CASSSRGVGGKPQHF; DNA: TGTGCCAGCAGCTCAAGGGGAGTAGGCGGGAAGCCCCAGCATTTT
J: TRBJ2-2; size: few; D: TRBD1; V: TRBV19; length: 17; CDR3: CATLKRGGQGRTGELFF; DNA: TGTGCCACTCTCAAACGAGGGGGACAGGGTCGCACCGGGGAGCTGTTTTTT
J: TRBJ1-4; size: .; D: .; V: TRBV19; length: 13; CDR3: CASRGRANEKLFF; DNA: TGTGCCAGTAGAGGCAGGGCTAATGAAAAACTGTTTTTT
J: TRBJ1-4; size: .; D: TRBD1; V: TRBV12-3/TRBV12-4; length: 13; CDR3: CASSPGGGEKLFF; DNA: TGTGCCAGCAGCCCAGGGGGAGGTGAAAAACTGTTTTTT
J: TRBJ1-1; size: .; D: .; V: TRBV28; length: 16; CDR3: CASSSIGGALNTEAFF; DNA: TGTGCCAGCAGTTCAATAGGAGGGGCGCTGAACACTGAAGCTTTCTTT
J: TRBJ2-1; size: .; D: .; V: TRBV6-1; length: 13; CDR3: CASSEAWGDEQFF; DNA: TGTGCCAGCAGTGAAGCGTGGGGAGATGAGCAGTTCTTC
J: TRBJ2-2; size: .; D: .; V: TRBV6-5; length: 13; CDR3: CASRAQAFGELFF; DNA: TGTGCCAGCAGAGCTCAGGCGTTCGGGGAGCTGTTTTTT
J: TRBJ1-1; size: .; D: .; V: TRBV27; length: 15; CDR3: CASSPLLGSGTEAFF; DNA: TGTGCCAGCAGTCCACTTCTCGGGTCGGGCACTGAAGCTTTCTTT
J: TRBJ2-1; size: .; D: .; V: TRBV5-4; length: 16; CDR3: CASSSKDRFYTNEQFF; DNA: TGTGCCAGCAGCTCCAAGGACAGATTTTACACGAATGAGCAGTTCTTC
J: TRBJ2-1; size: .; D: TRBD2; V: TRBV27; length: 16; CDR3: CASTSLGSGSVSEQFF; DNA: TGTGCCAGCACCTCCCTCGGGAGCGGGAGTGTCAGCGAGCAGTTCTTC
J: TRBJ1-1; size: few; D: .; V: TRBV2; length: 14; CDR3: CASKYRDMNTEAFF; DNA: TGTGCCAGCAAGTACCGGGACATGAACACTGAAGCTTTCTTT
J: TRBJ1-6; size: .; D: .; V: TRBV7-9; length: 19; CDR3: CASSLGHRDYKGSNSPLHF; DNA: TGTGCCAGCAGCTTAGGTCATAGGGATTATAAGGGGTCTAATTCACCCCTCCACTTT
J: TRBJ2-1; size: once; D: TRBD2; V: TRBV7-2; length: 18; CDR3: CASSLDVSSGRSGNEQFF; DNA: TGTGCCAGCAGCTTAGATGTGTCTAGCGGGAGATCAGGCAATGAGCAGTTCTTC